This T cell receptor beta chain was sequenced for a study of radiotherapy plus CTLA-4 blockade in lung cancer. Study-level findings and limits: In blood, after radiotherapy plus ipilimumab, tumor-derived TCR clones expanded. Strongest reported response predictors: early blood clone changes and post-radiation interferon-beta.

This clone was counted a single time. The antigen remains undetermined. The study treated chemo-refractory metastatic non-small-cell lung cancer patients with focal radiation plus ipilimumab CTLA-4 blockade. TCRdb keeps only in-frame clones here, not all; method: immunoSEQ multiplex PCR. The data show 35,000 to 40,000 clones, just over 85% seen once. V lost 1 base, J lost 7 bases, and 3 bases lay in between. From germline, CDR1 is SGDLS and CDR2 YYNGEE. This CDR3 has 11 residues. This TCR came from a human donor with non-small cell lung cancer whose response to radiotherapy plus ipilimumab could not be evaluated. Sequencing was performed on peripheral blood, taken from a patient treated with radiotherapy plus ipilimumab. The chain has TRBV9 and TRBJ2-1; D gene unclear. The CDR3 loop is CASSVRNEQFF. CDR3 nucleotide sequence: TGTGCCAGCAGCGTACGGAATGAGCAGTTCTTC.